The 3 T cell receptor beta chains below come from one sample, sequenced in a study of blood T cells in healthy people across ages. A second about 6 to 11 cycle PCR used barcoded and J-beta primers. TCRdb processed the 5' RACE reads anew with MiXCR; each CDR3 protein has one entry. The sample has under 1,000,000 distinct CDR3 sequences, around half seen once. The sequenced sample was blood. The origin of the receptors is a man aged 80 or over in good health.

CDR3 nucleotides: TGTGCCAGCAGGCAAACGGGGGCGGGAGGTTCGGATACGCAGTATTTT. Translation: CASRQTGAGGSDTQYF. The chain couples TRBV7-8 to TRBJ2-3; 8 bases align to TRBD2. The CDR3 sequence is 16 residues long. Germline V gene sequence: CDR1 SGHVS, CDR2 FQNEAQ. With 6 bases clipped from V and 6 bases from J, the junction kept 14 bases outside the gene matches.

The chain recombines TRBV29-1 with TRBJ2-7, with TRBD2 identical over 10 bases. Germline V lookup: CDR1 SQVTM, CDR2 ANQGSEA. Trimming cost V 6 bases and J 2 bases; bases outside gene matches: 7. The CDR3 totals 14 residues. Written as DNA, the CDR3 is TGCAGCGTACAGGTAGCGGGAGGTCCCTACGAGCAGTACTTC. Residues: CSVQVAGGPYEQYF.

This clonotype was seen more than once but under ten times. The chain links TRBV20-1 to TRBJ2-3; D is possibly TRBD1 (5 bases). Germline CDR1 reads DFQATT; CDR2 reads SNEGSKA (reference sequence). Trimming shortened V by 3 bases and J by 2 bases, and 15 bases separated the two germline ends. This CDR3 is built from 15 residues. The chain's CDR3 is CSARWGGVSTDTQYF. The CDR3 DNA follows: TGCAGTGCTAGGTGGGGCGGCGTCTCCACAGATACGCAGTATTTT.